This entry features one T cell receptor (beta chain) sequence. This sample stems from a study of long-term antiretroviral therapy in people with HIV. The authors ran the immunoSEQ assay, v3.0, at survey level. Profiling relied on immunoSEQ multiplex PCR, and the TCRdb table lists in-frame clones only, not all of them. The sample carries approximately 20,000 clones, roughly 90% recorded once. The CDR3 is 15 residues long. With V trimmed by 6 bases and J by 5 bases, 13 bases remained unmatched. CDR1 is ENHRY, CDR2 SYGVKD, per germline. The gene calls are TRBV10-3 and TRBJ2-7, with 7 bases identical to TRBD2. Sequencing used unsorted PBMCs, obtained 0.6 years after starting antiretroviral therapy. The clonotype was recovered from a man aged 55 to 70 with HIV. The DNA for the CDR3 is TGTGCCATCAGGGGCCCGGGACGGGGGGACGACGAGCAGTACTTC. Protein: CAIRGPGRGDDEQYF.